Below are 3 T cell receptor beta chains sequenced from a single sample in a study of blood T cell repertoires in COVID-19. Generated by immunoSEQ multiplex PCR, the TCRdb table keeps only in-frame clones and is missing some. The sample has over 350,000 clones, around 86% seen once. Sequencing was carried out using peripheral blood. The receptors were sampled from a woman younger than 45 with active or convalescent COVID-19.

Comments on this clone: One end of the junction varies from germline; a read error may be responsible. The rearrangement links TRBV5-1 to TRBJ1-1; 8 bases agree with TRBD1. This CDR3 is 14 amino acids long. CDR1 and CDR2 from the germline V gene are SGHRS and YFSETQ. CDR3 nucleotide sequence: TGCGCCAGCAACTTGATAACAGGGGGCACTGAAGCTTTCTTT. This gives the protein CASNLITGGTEAFF.

This chain's CDR3 is CASSLNRETEAFF. Written as DNA, the CDR3 is TGCGCCAGCAGCTTGAACAGGGAGACTGAAGCTTTCTTT. The chain recombines TRBV5-1 with TRBJ1-1; a possible D gene is TRBD1 (6 bases). The CDR3 runs to 13 residues. The germline CDR1 and CDR2 sequences are SGHRS and YFSETQ. V was pared by 1 base and J by 5 bases, with 9 bases between.

The DNA of the CDR3 is TGTGCCAGCAGCGGATATAGCGGGAGTGGCTACGAGCAGTACTTC. It yields the protein CASSGYSGSGYEQYF. The chain is built from TRBV7-8 and TRBJ2-7; TRBD2 agrees at 9 bases. This CDR3 comprises 15 residues. CDR1 and CDR2 (germline): SGHVS, FQNEAQ. J was trimmed by 3 bases and V by 5 bases; bases with no gene match: 8.